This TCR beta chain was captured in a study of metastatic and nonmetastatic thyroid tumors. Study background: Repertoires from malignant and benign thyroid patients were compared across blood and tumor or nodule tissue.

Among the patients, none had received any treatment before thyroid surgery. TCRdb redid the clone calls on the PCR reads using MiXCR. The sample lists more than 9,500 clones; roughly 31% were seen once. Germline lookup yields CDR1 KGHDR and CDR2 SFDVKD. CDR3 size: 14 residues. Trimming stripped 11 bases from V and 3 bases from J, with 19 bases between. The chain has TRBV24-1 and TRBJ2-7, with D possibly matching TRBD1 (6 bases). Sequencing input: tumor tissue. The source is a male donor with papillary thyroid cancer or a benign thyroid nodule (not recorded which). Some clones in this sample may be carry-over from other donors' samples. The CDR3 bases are TGTGCCAGTAGTATAGGGGGAAATGGCTACGAGCAGTACTTC. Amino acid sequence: CASSIGGNGYEQYF.